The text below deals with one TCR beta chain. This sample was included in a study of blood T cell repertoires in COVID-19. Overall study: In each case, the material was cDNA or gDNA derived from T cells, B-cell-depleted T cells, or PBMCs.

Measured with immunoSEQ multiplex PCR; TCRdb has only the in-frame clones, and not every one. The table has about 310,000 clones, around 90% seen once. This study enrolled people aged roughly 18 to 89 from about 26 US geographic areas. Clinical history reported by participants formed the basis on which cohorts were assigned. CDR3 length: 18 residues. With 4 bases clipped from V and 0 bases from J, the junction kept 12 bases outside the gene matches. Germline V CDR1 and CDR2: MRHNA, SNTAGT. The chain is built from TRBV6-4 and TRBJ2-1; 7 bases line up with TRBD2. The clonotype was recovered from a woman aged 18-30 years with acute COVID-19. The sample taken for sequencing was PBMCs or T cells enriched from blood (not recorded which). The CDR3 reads CASSASFRTRRSYNEQFF. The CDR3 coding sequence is TGTGCCAGCAGTGCGTCTTTTAGGACTAGGCGCTCCTACAATGAGCAGTTCTTC.